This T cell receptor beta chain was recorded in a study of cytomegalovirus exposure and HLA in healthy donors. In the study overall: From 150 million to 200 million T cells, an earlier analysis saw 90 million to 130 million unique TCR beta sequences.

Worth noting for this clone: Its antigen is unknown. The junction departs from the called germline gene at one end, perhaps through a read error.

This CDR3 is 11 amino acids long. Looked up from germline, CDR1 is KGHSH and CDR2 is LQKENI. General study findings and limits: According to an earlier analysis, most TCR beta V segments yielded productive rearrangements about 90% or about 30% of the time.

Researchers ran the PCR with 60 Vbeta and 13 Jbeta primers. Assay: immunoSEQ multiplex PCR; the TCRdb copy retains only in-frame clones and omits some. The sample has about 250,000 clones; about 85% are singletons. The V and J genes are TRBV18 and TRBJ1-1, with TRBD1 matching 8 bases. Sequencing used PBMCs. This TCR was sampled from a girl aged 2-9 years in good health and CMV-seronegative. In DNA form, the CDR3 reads TGTGCCAGCTCATCGGGACAGGTACTACACTGG. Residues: CASSSGQVLHW.